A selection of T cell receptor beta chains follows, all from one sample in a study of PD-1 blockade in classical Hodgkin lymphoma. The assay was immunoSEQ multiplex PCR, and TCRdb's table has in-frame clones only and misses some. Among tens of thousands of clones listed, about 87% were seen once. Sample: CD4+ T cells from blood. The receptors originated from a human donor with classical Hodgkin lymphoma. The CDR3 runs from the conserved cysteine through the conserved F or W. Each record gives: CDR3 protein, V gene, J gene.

CSAAGTSGSTEQFF	TRBV29-1	TRBJ2-1
CASSGQRPHTEAFF	TRBV5-1	TRBJ1-1
CASSLGQGNTETFF	TRBV5-1	TRBJ1-1
CASSVDSGSLDTQYF	TRBV9	TRBJ2-3
CASSLGGYNSPLHF	TRBV7-9	TRBJ1-6
CASSVGTVSYNEQFF	TRBV9	TRBJ2-1
CASSRGQNNEQFF	TRBV19	TRBJ2-1
CASSLYADTQYF	TRBV7-8	TRBJ2-3
CASNPPGASTGELFF	TRBV9	TRBJ2-2
CSVDRRVTEAFF	TRBV29-1	TRBJ1-1
CASSLGAPGTGKRHTEAFF	TRBV11-2	TRBJ1-1
CASSSDGYTF	TRBV28	TRBJ1-2
CASSPGDWREGHNEQFF	TRBV11-2	TRBJ2-1
CASNLRGGLHQPQHF	TRBV27	TRBJ1-5
CASSMSSDSGQYF	TRBV11-2	TRBJ2-7
CASSAQTGNSYEQYF	TRBV9	TRBJ2-7
CASSPSGSGEQFF	TRBV6-5	TRBJ2-1
CASSVGMGTAPGEQYF	TRBV9	TRBJ2-7
CASSLAEGGGSGNTIYF	TRBV5-4	TRBJ1-3
CASSLRAQMKTQYF	TRBV7-9	TRBJ2-5
CASSSSGLMNTEAFF	TRBV27	TRBJ1-1
CASSPRVIAGTYNEQFF	TRBV6-4	TRBJ2-1
CASVSENTGELFF	TRBV6-1	TRBJ2-2
CASSLTGEIYNEQFF	TRBV5-1	TRBJ2-1
CASSLTSAKETQYF	TRBV7-3	TRBJ2-5
CASSARGRGVETQYF	TRBV5-4	TRBJ2-5
CASSLRTGGNTEAFF	TRBV28	TRBJ1-1
CSASQETQYF	TRBV20-1	TRBJ2-5
CASSADWDSYEQYF	TRBV9	TRBJ2-7
CASSPRKSTNEKLFF	TRBV18	TRBJ1-4
CASRLGTGELFF	TRBV6-5	TRBJ2-2
CASSPSGQVPKTEQYF	TRBV11-2	TRBJ2-7
CASSTSGRVSTDTQYF	TRBV6-4	TRBJ2-3
CASSLLDSRTDTQYF	TRBV7-9	TRBJ2-3
CASSPGLLLAGENIQYF	TRBV9	TRBJ2-4
CSASSTREQFF	TRBV20-1	TRBJ2-1
CASSALAGVPNEQFF	TRBV5-5	TRBJ2-1
CASSLVQGGTEAFF	TRBV28	TRBJ1-1
CASSKRDEYEQYF	TRBV4-1	TRBJ2-7
CASSEGTVSGNTIYF	TRBV9	TRBJ1-3
CASSVGQAGNQPQHF	TRBV9	TRBJ1-5
CASSGGNGETQYF	TRBV19	TRBJ2-5
CASSIIGTGYNEQFF	TRBV19	TRBJ2-1
CATKSTSGRARNEQFF	TRBV6-6	TRBJ2-1
CSAISGRWNIQYF	TRBV29-1	TRBJ2-4
CASSSQERGGTDTQYF	TRBV5-1	TRBJ2-3
CASSTRDYSYNEQFF	TRBV5-1	TRBJ2-1
CASSSESRGWTFF	TRBV7-9	TRBJ1-1
CASSLSQVTDTQYF	TRBV5-1	TRBJ2-3
CASSYGMALQETQYF	TRBV5-1	TRBJ2-5
CASSTWLQENGYTF	TRBV7-9	TRBJ1-2
CSASQGANNYGYTF	TRBV29-1	TRBJ1-2